This T cell receptor (beta chain) originates from a study of blood T cells in healthy people across ages. Study-level findings and limits: The fall in TCR beta diversity per million T cells was roughly linear with age. Estimates of diversity drawn from one million T cells were considered underestimates.

About this clonotype: The antigen is not known.

Primers used in a second PCR of about 7 to 11 cycles were a sample-barcoded 5' primer and a J-beta primer mix. TCRdb reprocessed the 5' RACE reads with MiXCR, giving one entry per CDR3 protein. The data contain 450,000 to 700,000 distinct CDR3 sequences, 25% to 30% of them singletons. The CDR3 is 13 amino acids. The germline gives CDR1 MNHEY, CDR2 SVGEGT. V lost 5 bases to trimming and J lost 12 bases, with 14 bases between them. The sequence was obtained from a woman between 65 and 79 years old in good health. Sequencing was performed on blood. V and J are TRBV6-2 or TRBV6-3 and TRBJ1-6; D perhaps matches TRBD1 (5 bases). The CDR3, as DNA: TGTGCCAGCAGTCAACGGGACGGTCAACCCCTCCACTTT. Protein sequence: CASSQRDGQPLHF.